Given below is one T cell receptor beta chain in context. Its matching antigen is unknown. The data were taken from a study of cytomegalovirus exposure and HLA in healthy donors. Regarding the study as a whole: Later analysis suggested most CMV-associated TCR beta chains were HLA-restricted.

Between the trimmed V and J ends, which lost 0 bases and 3 bases, there was a span of 11 bases. This CDR3 comprises 15 residues. Germline V gene lookup returns CDR1 LGHNA and CDR2 YSLEER. PCR employed 60 Vbeta and 13 Jbeta primers. TCRdb keeps only in-frame clones here, not all; method: immunoSEQ multiplex PCR. The sample data list 50,000 to 70,000 clones. What was sequenced was PBMCs. This receptor was identified in a male donor in good health and CMV-seronegative. This chain uses TRBV4-3 with TRBJ1-2; D is perhaps TRBD1 (5 bases). DNA of the CDR3: TGCGCCAGCAGCCAAGATCTGGGCAGGGACTATGGCTACACCTTC. This codes for CASSQDLGRDYGYTF.